This TCR beta chain was captured in a study of blood T cells in healthy people across ages. The wider study: Per two T cells, about one barcoded beta molecule was captured through template switching. Overall study findings and caveats: There were more naive CD4+ cells and higher diversity in long-lived donors than in aged donors. A roughly linear age-dependent decrease characterized TCR beta diversity per million T cells.

It was with a sample-barcoded 5' primer and a J-beta primer mix that a second PCR of roughly 6 to 11 cycles was run. TCRdb fed the 5' RACE reads into MiXCR, producing one record per CDR3 protein. The sample yields hundreds of thousands of distinct CDR3 sequences, roughly 50% seen once. About this clonotype itself: Its antigen is as yet unknown.

The CDR3 has 13 amino acids. V dropped 8 bases and J dropped 2 bases, with 12 bases sitting between them. CDR1 is WSHSY, CDR2 SAAADI, per germline. The people who gave samples were healthy Caucasians from Russia, aged about 6 to 100. The sample comprised blood. The clonotype comes from a man older than 75 in good health. The V gene is TRBV10-2, the J gene TRBJ2-5; D is perhaps TRBD2 (5 bases). The CDR3 sequence: CASGPKRQETQYF. The CDR3 DNA follows: TGCGCCAGCGGCCCCAAGCGGCAAGAGACCCAGTACTTC.